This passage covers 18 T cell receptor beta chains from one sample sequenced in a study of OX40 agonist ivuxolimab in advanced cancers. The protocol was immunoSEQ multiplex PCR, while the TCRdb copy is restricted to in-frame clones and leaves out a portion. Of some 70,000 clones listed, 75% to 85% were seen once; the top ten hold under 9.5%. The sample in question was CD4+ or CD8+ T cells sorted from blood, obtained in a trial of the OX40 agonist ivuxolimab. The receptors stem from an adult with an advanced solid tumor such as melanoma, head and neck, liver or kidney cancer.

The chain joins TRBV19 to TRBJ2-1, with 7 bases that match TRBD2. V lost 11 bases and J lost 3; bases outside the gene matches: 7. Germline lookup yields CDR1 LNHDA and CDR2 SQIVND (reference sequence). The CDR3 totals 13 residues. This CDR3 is CAEPQRGYNEQFF. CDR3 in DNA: TGTGCCGAGCCCCAGCGGGGCTACAATGAGCAGTTCTTC.

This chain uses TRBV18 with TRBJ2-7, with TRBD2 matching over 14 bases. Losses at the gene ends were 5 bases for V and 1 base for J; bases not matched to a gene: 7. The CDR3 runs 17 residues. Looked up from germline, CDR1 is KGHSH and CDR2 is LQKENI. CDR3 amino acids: CASSSGLAGVRSYEQYF. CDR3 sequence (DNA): TGTGCCAGCTCATCGGGACTAGCGGGAGTCAGATCCTACGAGCAGTACTTC.

CDR3 region: CAWSFSGIQYF. The CDR3 DNA reads TGTGCCTGGAGTTTTAGCGGAATTCAGTACTTC. The chain is built from TRBV30 and TRBJ2-4, with D possibly matching TRBD2 (6 bases). Deletions cut 2 bases from V and 10 bases from J, with 9 bases between. The CDR3 is 11 amino acids. Per the germline V gene, CDR1 is GTSNPN and CDR2 is SVGIG (reference sequence). The whole variable domain, filled in from reference TRBV30 and TRBJ2-4, reads SQTIHQWPATLVQPVGSPLSLECTVEGTSNPNLYWYRQAAGRGLQLLFYSVGIGQISSEVPQNLSASRPQDRQFILSSKKLLLSDSGFYLCAWSFSGIQYFGAGTRLSVL.

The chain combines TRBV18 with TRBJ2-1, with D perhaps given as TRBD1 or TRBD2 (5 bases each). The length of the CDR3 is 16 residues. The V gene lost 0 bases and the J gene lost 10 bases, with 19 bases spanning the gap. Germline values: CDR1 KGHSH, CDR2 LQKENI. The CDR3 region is CASSPPRGTMGDEQFF. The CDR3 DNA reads TGTGCCAGCTCACCACCAAGAGGGACGATGGGGGACGAGCAGTTCTTC.

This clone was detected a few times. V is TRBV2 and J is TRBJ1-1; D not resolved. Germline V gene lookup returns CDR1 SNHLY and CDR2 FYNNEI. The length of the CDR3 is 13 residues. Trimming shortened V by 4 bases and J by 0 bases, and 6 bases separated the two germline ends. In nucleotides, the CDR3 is TGTGCCAGCAGTGGAAGTATGAACACTGAAGCTTTCTTT. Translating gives CASSGSMNTEAFF.

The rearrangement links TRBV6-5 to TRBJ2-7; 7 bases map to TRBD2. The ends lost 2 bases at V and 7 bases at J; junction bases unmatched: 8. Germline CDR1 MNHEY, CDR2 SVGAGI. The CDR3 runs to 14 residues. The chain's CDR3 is CASSYLNAGGEQYF. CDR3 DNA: TGTGCCAGCAGTTACCTCAACGCCGGGGGGGAGCAGTACTTC.

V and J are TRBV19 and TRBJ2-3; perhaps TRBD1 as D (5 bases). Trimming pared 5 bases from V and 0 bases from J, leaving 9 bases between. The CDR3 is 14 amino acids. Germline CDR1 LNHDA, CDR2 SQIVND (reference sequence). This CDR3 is CASSFKGSTDTQYF. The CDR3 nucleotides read TGTGCCAGTAGTTTCAAGGGGAGCACAGATACGCAGTATTTT.

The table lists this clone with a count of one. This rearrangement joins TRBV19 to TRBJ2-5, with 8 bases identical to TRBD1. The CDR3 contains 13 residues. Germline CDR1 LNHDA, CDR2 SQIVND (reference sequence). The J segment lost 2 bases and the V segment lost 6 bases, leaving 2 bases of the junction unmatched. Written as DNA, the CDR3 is TGTGCCAGTAGCGGACAGGGACAAGAGACCCAGTACTTC. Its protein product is CASSGQGQETQYF.

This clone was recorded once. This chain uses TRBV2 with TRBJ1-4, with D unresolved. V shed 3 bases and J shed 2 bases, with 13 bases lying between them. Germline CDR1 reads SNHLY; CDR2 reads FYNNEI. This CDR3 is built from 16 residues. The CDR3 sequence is CASSDGGSSTNEKLFF. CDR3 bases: TGTGCCAGCAGTGATGGCGGGTCTTCGACTAATGAAAAACTGTTTTTT.

The CDR3 DNA sequence: TGTGCCAGCAGCTTTGGACAGGGGGCCTTTGGAAACACCATATATTTT. Protein sequence: CASSFGQGAFGNTIYF. The chain links TRBV7-9 to TRBJ1-3; 11 bases align to TRBD1. J lost 3 bases, V lost 3 bases, and 4 bases had no gene match. Per the germline V gene, CDR1 is SEHNR and CDR2 is FQNEAQ (reference sequence). The length of the CDR3 is 16 residues. The full variable domain, with the rest looked up from reference TRBV7-9 and TRBJ1-3, is DTGVSQNPRHKITKRGQNVTFRCDPISEHNRLYWYRQTLGQGPEFLTYFQNEAQLEKSRLLSDRFSAERPKGSFSTLEIQRTEQGDSAMYLCASSFGQGAFGNTIYFGEGSWLTVV.

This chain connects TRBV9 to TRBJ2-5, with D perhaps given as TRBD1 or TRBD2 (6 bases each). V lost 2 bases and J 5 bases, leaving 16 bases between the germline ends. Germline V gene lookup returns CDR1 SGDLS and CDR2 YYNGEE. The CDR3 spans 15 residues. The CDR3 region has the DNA TGTGCCAGCAGCGTCAAGGGGGGAACCTGGGAGACCCAGTACTTC. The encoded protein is CASSVKGGTWETQYF.

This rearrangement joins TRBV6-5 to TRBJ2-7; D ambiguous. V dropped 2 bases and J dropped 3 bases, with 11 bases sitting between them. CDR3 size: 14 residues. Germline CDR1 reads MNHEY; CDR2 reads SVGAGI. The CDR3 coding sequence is TGTGCCAGCAGTTACGGGAACGTAAACTACGAGCAGTACTTC. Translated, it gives CASSYGNVNYEQYF.

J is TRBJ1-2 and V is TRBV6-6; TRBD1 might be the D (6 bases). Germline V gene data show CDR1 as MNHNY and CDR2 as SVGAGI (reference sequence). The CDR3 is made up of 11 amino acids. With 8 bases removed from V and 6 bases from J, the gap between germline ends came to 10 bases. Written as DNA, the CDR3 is TGTGCCAGCTGGGGGGGCGATGGCTACACCTTC. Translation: CASWGGDGYTF.

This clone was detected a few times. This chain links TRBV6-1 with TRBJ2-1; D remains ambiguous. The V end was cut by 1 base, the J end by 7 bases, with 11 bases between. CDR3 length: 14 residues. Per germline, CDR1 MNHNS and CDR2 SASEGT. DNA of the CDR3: TGTGCCAGCAGTGAAGAATCTTGGGCGAATGAGCAGTTCTTC. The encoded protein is CASSEESWANEQFF.

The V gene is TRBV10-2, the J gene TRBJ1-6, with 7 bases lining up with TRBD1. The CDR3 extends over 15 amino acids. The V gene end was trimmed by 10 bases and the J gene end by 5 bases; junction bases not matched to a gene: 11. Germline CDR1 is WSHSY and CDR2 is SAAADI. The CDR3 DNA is TGCGCCACTTCACGGACAGGAGTCGATAATTCACCCCTCCACTTT. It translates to CATSRTGVDNSPLHF.

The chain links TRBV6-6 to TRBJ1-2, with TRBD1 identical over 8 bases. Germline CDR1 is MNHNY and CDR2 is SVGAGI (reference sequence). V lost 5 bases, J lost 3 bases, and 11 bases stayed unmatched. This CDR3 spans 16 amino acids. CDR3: CASSKSDRGVDYGYTF. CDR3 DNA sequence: TGTGCCAGCAGTAAGTCCGACAGGGGAGTAGACTATGGCTACACCTTC.

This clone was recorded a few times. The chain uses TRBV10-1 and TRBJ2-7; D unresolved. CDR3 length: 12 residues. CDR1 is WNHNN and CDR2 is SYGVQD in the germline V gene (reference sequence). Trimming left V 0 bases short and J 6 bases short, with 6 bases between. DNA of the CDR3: TGCGCCAGCAGTGAGTCGAAGGCCGAGCAGTACGTC. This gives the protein CASSESKAEQYV.

CDR3 in amino acids: CASSEREETQYF. In DNA form, the CDR3 reads TGTGCCAGCAGTGAACGAGAAGAGACCCAGTACTTC. This chain uses TRBV2 with TRBJ2-5; D not resolved. Germline-derived CDR1 and CDR2 are SNHLY and FYNNEI. V lost 2 bases and J lost 3, with 4 bases in between. The CDR3 sequence is 12 residues long.